These 26 T cell receptor beta chains came from one sample sequenced in a study of patients and donors after allogeneic stem cell transplantation. TCRdb reanalysed the RT-PCR reads using MiXCR and keeps one entry per CDR3 protein. The data show 390,000 or so distinct CDR3 sequences, approximately 16% seen once. What was sequenced was blood, either unsorted or a sorted T cell fraction (not recorded which). The receptor set was obtained from a human donor who was either an allogeneic HSCT recipient or a stem cell or donor lymphocyte infusion donor (not recorded which). It is not recorded whose cells these are; they may come from a transplant donor.

V is TRBV20-1 and J is TRBJ2-7, with D possibly matching TRBD2 (6 bases). Deletions cut 5 bases from V and 1 base from J, with 12 bases between. This CDR3 is 13 amino acids long. Germline V lookup: CDR1 DFQATT, CDR2 SNEGSKA (reference sequence). The CDR3 reads CSAGGGTSYEQYF. The CDR3 DNA sequence: TGCAGTGCTGGTGGGGGGACTTCCTACGAGCAGTACTTC.

The rearrangement joins TRBV7-3 to TRBJ1-1, with D possibly being TRBD1 (5 bases). Germline V gene sequence: CDR1 SGHTA, CDR2 FQGTGA. CDR3 length: 15 residues. Trimming cost V 5 bases and J 8 bases, with 21 bases left between them. CDR3 region: CASSPSPGGRTEAFF. CDR3 sequence (DNA): TGTGCCAGCAGCCCTTCCCCCGGGGGTCGTACCGAAGCTTTCTTT.

V and J are TRBV4-2 and TRBJ2-7, with D perhaps TRBD1 or TRBD2 (5 bases each). The germline V and J ends were trimmed by 2 bases and 0 bases, with 8 bases remaining between them. The CDR3 extends over 14 amino acids. Germline loops: CDR1 LGHNA, CDR2 YNFKEQ. The CDR3 bases are TGTGCCAGCAGCCAATGGGGGAGCTCCTACGAGCAGTACTTC. It translates to CASSQWGSSYEQYF.

This sequence joins TRBV9 and TRBJ2-5, with TRBD1 matching over 7 bases. The CDR3 loop spans 16 amino acids. In germline, CDR1 is SGDLS, CDR2 YYNGEE. V lost 0 bases, J lost 1 base, and 6 bases stayed unmatched. The CDR3 here is CASSVVGAGGQETQYF. The CDR3 DNA reads as TGTGCCAGCAGCGTAGTTGGGGCAGGGGGCCAAGAGACCCAGTACTTC.

This clonotype was detected a few times. V gene TRBV6-2 or TRBV6-3 combines with J gene TRBJ1-1; possible D gene TRBD1, 6 bases. Trimming removed 2 bases at V and 5 bases at J, with 12 bases between. The germline gives CDR1 MNHEY, CDR2 SVGEGT. The CDR3 sequence is 14 residues long. The DNA for the CDR3 is TGTGCCAGCAGTTACGGCAGGGGATCGACTGAAGCTTTCTTT. This sequence encodes CASSYGRGSTEAFF.

This clonotype was picked up a small number of times. For the CDR3, the DNA is TGTGCCATCAGTGAGTCTCGGGCACAAGGGGGGGAGACCCAGTACTTC. Its protein product is CAISESRAQGGETQYF. The gene calls are TRBV10-3 and TRBJ2-5, with D perhaps being TRBD1 or TRBD2 (6 bases each). Between the trimmed V and J ends, which lost 0 bases and 5 bases, there was a span of 16 bases. Germline V gives CDR1 ENHRY, CDR2 SYGVKD. This CDR3 has 16 residues.

The sample holds a few counts of this clonotype. The chain carries TRBV6-1 and TRBJ2-1, with D possibly TRBD1 on 6 matching bases. The V end lost 6 bases, the J end lost 4 bases, and 16 bases lay between the germline ends. Per the germline V gene, CDR1 is MNHNS and CDR2 is SASEGT. The CDR3 spans 15 residues. The CDR3 DNA reads as TGTGCCAGCAGCCTCATCGGGACAACTTACAATGAGCAGTTCTTC. Translating gives CASSLIGTTYNEQFF.

The gene calls are TRBV7-8 and TRBJ2-7; D ambiguous. Per the germline V gene, CDR1 is SGHVS and CDR2 is FQNEAQ. The CDR3 is 14 amino acids. Between the trimmed V and J ends, which lost 9 bases and 1 base, there was a span of 16 bases. CDR3 in DNA: TGTGCCAGTACCCGCAGCCTACTTTCCTACGAGCAGTACTTC. It is translated as CASTRSLLSYEQYF.

The table lists this clonotype with a count of one. This chain joins TRBV11-2 and TRBJ2-7; 10 bases align to TRBD2. Trimming cost V 0 bases and J 5 bases; bases outside gene matches: 7. The V gene's germline CDR1 is SGHAT and CDR2 FQNNGV. The CDR3 is 16 amino acids. CDR3 DNA sequence: TGTGCCAGCAGCTTAGATCTTCAGCGGGGGGGCCACGAGCAGTACTTC. Protein: CASSLDLQRGGHEQYF.

There are a few counts of this clonotype. The gene calls are TRBV5-6 and TRBJ2-7; 8 bases match TRBD2. CDR3 size: 13 residues. CDR1 is SGHDT and CDR2 is YYEEEE in the germline V gene. Germline trimming cut 4 bases from V and 5 bases from J; bases unmatched to any gene: 5. In nucleotides, the CDR3 is TGTGCCAGCAGCCCGATTAGCGGGAACGAGCAGTACTTC. It specifies CASSPISGNEQYF.

This clonotype was detected a few times. This chain connects TRBV4-2 to TRBJ2-5; the match to TRBD2 covers 10 bases. Germline V gene lookup returns CDR1 LGHNA and CDR2 YNFKEQ. V was clipped by 1 base and J by 3 bases; unmatched bases: 2. The CDR3 totals 15 residues. CDR3 loop: CASSQALAGEETQYF. DNA of the CDR3: TGTGCCAGCAGCCAAGCCCTAGCGGGAGAAGAGACCCAGTACTTC.

In this sample, this clonotype turned up a few times. J is TRBJ1-2 and V is TRBV3-1; the match to TRBD1 covers 10 bases. The CDR3 covers 13 residues. Germline CDR1 is LGHDT and CDR2 is YNNKEL (reference sequence). V shed 6 bases, J shed 6 bases, and the junction held 4 bases outside the gene matches. CDR3 sequence: CASRPGQGNGYTF. The CDR3 DNA reads as TGTGCCAGCAGGCCGGGACAGGGGAATGGCTACACCTTC.

A few counts support this clonotype. V and J are TRBV29-1 and TRBJ1-5; 7 nucleotides align to TRBD1. The ends lost 6 bases at V and 0 bases at J; junction bases unmatched: 14. The CDR3 has 17 residues. Germline V lookup: CDR1 SQVTM, CDR2 ANQGSEA. CDR3 sequence: CSVLTTGSAVSNQPQHF. DNA for the CDR3: TGCAGCGTATTAACGACAGGGTCGGCGGTTAGCAATCAGCCCCAGCATTTT.

This clonotype was detected only a few times. The chain employs TRBV4-2 and TRBJ2-1, with 7 bases identical to TRBD1. The J segment lost 4 bases and the V segment lost 1 base, leaving 7 bases of the junction unmatched. This CDR3 comprises 16 residues. Per germline, CDR1 LGHNA and CDR2 YNFKEQ. CDR3 sequence: CASSQVRKQGYNEQFF. Written as DNA, the CDR3 is TGTGCCAGCAGCCAAGTGAGAAAACAGGGGTACAATGAGCAGTTCTTC.

A few counts support this clonotype. V gene TRBV20-1 combines with J gene TRBJ2-3, with D maybe TRBD2 (6 bases). Looked up from germline, CDR1 is DFQATT and CDR2 is SNEGSKA (reference sequence). Trimming cost V 1 base and J 0 bases, with 17 bases left between them. There are 17 residues in the CDR3. The CDR3 DNA reads TGCAGTGCTAGAGGAGGGCCCCTAGCGCCTAGCACAGATACGCAGTATTTT. This gives the protein CSARGGPLAPSTDTQYF.

This clonotype was counted between two and nine times. The chain combines TRBV7-2 with TRBJ2-3; no reliable D call. Germline lookup yields CDR1 SGHTA and CDR2 FQGNSA. V was pared by 4 bases and J by 2 bases, with 4 bases between. The CDR3 has 12 residues. CDR3 region: CASSWDTDTQYF. CDR3 in DNA: TGTGCCAGCAGCTGGGACACAGATACGCAGTATTTT.

This clonotype has more than one count but fewer than ten. The V and J genes are TRBV9 and TRBJ2-1; D is perhaps TRBD1 (5 bases). Germline values: CDR1 SGDLS, CDR2 YYNGEE. The CDR3 runs 15 residues. Between the trimmed V and J ends, which lost 0 bases and 6 bases, there was a span of 13 bases. CDR3 coding DNA: TGTGCCAGCAGCGTAGTGGGCAGGGCCGTCAATGAGCAGTTCTTC. As protein: CASSVVGRAVNEQFF.

The gene calls are TRBV7-9 and TRBJ2-2, with D maybe TRBD1 (6 bases). Germline CDR1 SEHNR, CDR2 FQNEAQ (reference sequence). Trimming removed 5 bases from V and 4 bases from J, with 11 bases in between. This CDR3 is built from 14 residues. CDR3 in amino acids: CASSRDRTTGELFF. For the CDR3, the DNA is TGTGCCAGCAGCCGAGACAGGACCACCGGGGAGCTGTTTTTT.

This clonotype occurred a few times. The chain employs TRBV3-1 and TRBJ2-7; D unresolved. Germline CDR1 reads LGHDT; CDR2 reads YNNKEL (reference sequence). V lost 1 base to trimming and J lost 0 bases, with 16 bases between them. CDR3 length equals 17 residues. The CDR3 DNA is TGTGCCAGCAGCCAAGTTACATGGCGCGAGAGCTCCTACGAGCAGTACTTC. Protein sequence: CASSQVTWRESSYEQYF.

This clonotype has only a few counts. The V call is TRBV7-8, the J call TRBJ2-3; TRBD2 agrees at 12 bases. Germline V gene sequence: CDR1 SGHVS, CDR2 FQNEAQ. CDR3 length: 17 residues. After removal of 5 bases from V and 2 bases from J, the junction contained 8 bases not matched to a gene. This CDR3 reads CASSPRLAGDLTDTQYF. The CDR3, as DNA: TGTGCCAGCAGCCCCCGACTAGCGGGGGACCTCACAGATACGCAGTATTTT.

This clonotype was recorded a few times. J is TRBJ2-1 and V is TRBV20-1, with TRBD2 identical over 12 bases. Germline lookup yields CDR1 DFQATT and CDR2 SNEGSKA (reference sequence). The V and J ends lost 1 base and 6 bases, in that order; junction bases with no gene match: 7. The CDR3 spans 16 residues. Here the CDR3 reads CSARAPRLAGANEQFF. In nucleotides, the CDR3 is TGCAGTGCTAGAGCCCCAAGACTAGCGGGAGCCAATGAGCAGTTCTTC.

The V call is TRBV20-1, the J call TRBJ2-1, with a tentative D call TRBD2 (5 bases). This CDR3 has 13 residues. The ends were cut back, 4 bases at V and 1 base at J, with 8 bases in the middle. From germline, CDR1 is DFQATT and CDR2 SNEGSKA (reference sequence). The CDR3 sequence: CSATRGSYNEQFF. CDR3 bases: TGCAGTGCTACCCGGGGATCCTACAATGAGCAGTTCTTC.

In this sample, this clonotype turned up a few times. V gene TRBV12-3 or TRBV12-4 combines with J gene TRBJ1-6; 9 nucleotides agree with TRBD1. This CDR3 has 15 amino acids. V shed 5 bases and J 6 bases; nucleotides not matched to a gene: 5. CDR3 sequence: CASSQTGGLNSPLHF. CDR3 in DNA: TGTGCCAGCAGTCAAACAGGGGGCCTTAATTCACCCCTCCACTTT.

This chain connects TRBV7-9 to TRBJ2-7, with D tentatively TRBD1 (6 bases). The CDR3 runs to 13 residues. In germline, CDR1 is SEHNR, CDR2 FQNEAQ (reference sequence). V was clipped by 4 bases and J by 4 bases, with 11 bases between them. CDR3 in DNA: TGTGCCAGCAGCTGGACAGCAAAATACGAGCAGTACTTC. Translation: CASSWTAKYEQYF.

This clonotype was detected only a few times. The V gene is TRBV7-8, the J gene TRBJ2-2, with 8 bases lining up with TRBD1. V shed 1 base, J shed 5 bases, and the junction held 6 bases outside the gene matches. CDR1 SGHVS and CDR2 FQNEAQ come from the germline V gene. The CDR3 runs to 16 residues. CDR3 nucleotides: TGTGCCAGCAGCTTAGGCGTCAGGGGGCGAACCGGGGAGCTGTTTTTT. Translation: CASSLGVRGRTGELFF.

This rearrangement joins TRBV30 to TRBJ2-7; tentatively, D is TRBD1 or TRBD2 (7 bases each). The CDR3 has 15 residues. Trimming took off 0 bases at V and 0 bases at J, with 12 bases between the two ends. Germline CDR1 reads GTSNPN; CDR2 reads SVGIG (reference sequence). The CDR3 nucleotides read TGTGCCTGGAGTGTACCCAGGGGGGGCTCCTACGAGCAGTACTTC. This gives the protein CAWSVPRGGSYEQYF.